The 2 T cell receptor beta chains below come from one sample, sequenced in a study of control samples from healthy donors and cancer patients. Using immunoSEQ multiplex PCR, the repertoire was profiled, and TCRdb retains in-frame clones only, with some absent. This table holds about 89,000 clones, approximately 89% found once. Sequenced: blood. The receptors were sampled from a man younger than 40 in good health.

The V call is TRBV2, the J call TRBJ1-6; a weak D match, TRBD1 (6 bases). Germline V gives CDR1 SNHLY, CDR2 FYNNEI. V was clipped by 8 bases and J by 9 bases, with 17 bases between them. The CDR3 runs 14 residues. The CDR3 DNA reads TGTGCCAGCCGACCCCAGGGGAAGGGTTCACCCCTCCACTTT. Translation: CASRPQGKGSPLHF. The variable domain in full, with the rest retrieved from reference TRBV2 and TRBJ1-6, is EPEVTQTPSHQVTQMGQEVILRCVPISNHLYFYWYRQILGQKVEFLVSFYNNEISEKSEIFDDQFSVERPDGSNFTLKIRSTKLEDSAMYFCASRPQGKGSPLHFGNGTRLTVT.

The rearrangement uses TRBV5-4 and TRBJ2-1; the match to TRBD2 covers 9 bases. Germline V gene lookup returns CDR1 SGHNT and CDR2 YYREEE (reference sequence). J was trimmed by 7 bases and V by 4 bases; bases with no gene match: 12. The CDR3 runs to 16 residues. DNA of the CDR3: TGTGCCAGCAGCCAGAGGCGGGGGGGGAGGCAGAATGAGCAGTTCTTC. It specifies CASSQRRGGRQNEQFF.